Each of the 9 T cell receptor beta chains below was sequenced from the same sample in a study of T cell responses to AZD1222 COVID-19 vaccine. Assay used: immunoSEQ multiplex PCR; TCRdb lists only in-frame clones, some missing. The sample lists some 130,000 clones; over 85% were seen once. The specimen was peripheral blood, collected 28 days after the second AZD1222 dose. The origin of the receptors is an adult who received the AZD1222 COVID-19 vaccine.

The chain recombines TRBV6-2 or TRBV6-3 with TRBJ1-1; D not resolved. Trimming took off 1 base at V and 7 bases at J, with 10 bases between the two ends. CDR3 size: 13 residues. Germline values: CDR1 MNHEY, CDR2 SVGEGT. The CDR3 region has the DNA TGTGCCAGCAGTTACTTCCGACAAAGTGAAGCTTTCTTT. It encodes CASSYFRQSEAFF.

The chain joins TRBV20-1 to TRBJ1-5; D perhaps matches TRBD1 (5 bases). Germline V gene sequence: CDR1 DFQATT, CDR2 SNEGSKA (reference sequence). This CDR3 has 13 amino acids. The ends were cut back, 3 bases at V and 11 bases at J, with 17 bases in the middle. CDR3 amino acids: CSASGRVTGTQHF. DNA for the CDR3: TGCAGTGCTAGTGGCAGGGTGACGGGGACCCAGCATTTT.

The rearrangement links TRBV5-6 to TRBJ1-5, with 12 bases identical to TRBD1. V shed 2 bases, J shed 2 bases, and the junction held 11 bases outside the gene matches. The CDR3 is 19 amino acids. CDR1 SGHDT and CDR2 YYEEEE come from the germline V gene. The CDR3 bases are TGTGCCAGCAGCTTATTCCGGGACAGGGGGCAAATCGGCAATCAGCCCCAGCATTTT. This translates into CASSLFRDRGQIGNQPQHF.

The chain carries TRBV7-9 and TRBJ1-3; no clear D. The V end lost 1 base, the J end lost 3 bases, and 13 bases lay between the germline ends. Germline V gene sequence: CDR1 SEHNR, CDR2 FQNEAQ (reference sequence). The CDR3 consists of 16 residues. CDR3 protein: CASSLEVRTLGNTIYF. The CDR3 region has the DNA TGTGCCAGCAGCTTAGAAGTTCGGACCCTTGGAAACACCATATATTTT.

The chain links TRBV28 to TRBJ2-5; 12 nucleotides align to TRBD1. This CDR3 is built from 18 residues. V trimming: 1 base; J trimming: 5 bases; junction bases outside the gene matches: 11. Germline CDR1 reads MDHEN; CDR2 reads SYDVKM. CDR3 bases: TGTGCCAGCAGTTTATCCGGGGACAGGGGGCTTGTTTGGGAGACCCAGTACTTC. The encoded protein is CASSLSGDRGLVWETQYF. The entire variable domain, with the rest obtained from reference TRBV28 and TRBJ2-5, is as follows: DVKVTQSSRYLVKRTGEKVFLECVQDMDHENMFWYRQDPGLGLRLIYFSYDVKMKEKGDIPEGYSVSREKKERFSLILESASTNQTSMYLCASSLSGDRGLVWETQYFGPGTRLLVL.

This chain joins TRBV6-5 and TRBJ1-3; no clear D. Germline lookup yields CDR1 MNHEY and CDR2 SVGAGI. Trimming cost V 7 bases and J 0 bases, with 10 bases left between them. The CDR3 is 14 residues long. As DNA, the CDR3 is TGTGCCAGCACGAGGCCCAACTCTGGAAACACCATATATTTT. Translated, it gives CASTRPNSGNTIYF.

The chain employs TRBV5-4 and TRBJ1-2, with 9 bases that match TRBD1. The CDR3 totals 14 residues. V trimming: 4 bases; J trimming: 4 bases; junction bases outside the gene matches: 5. Looked up from germline, CDR1 is SGHNT and CDR2 is YYREEE (reference sequence). CDR3 DNA sequence: TGTGCCAGCAGCGCGGGACAGGGTGCCTATGGCTACACCTTC. It translates to CASSAGQGAYGYTF.

V gene TRBV5-1 combines with J gene TRBJ1-5; perhaps TRBD1 as D (6 bases). Germline V CDR1 and CDR2: SGHRS, YFSETQ. The CDR3 consists of 16 residues. Between the trimmed V and J ends, which lost 0 bases and 8 bases, there was a span of 18 bases. The CDR3 DNA reads as TGCGCCAGCAGCTTGGGCGGGAGGGGGAGCGGGGAGCCCCAGCATTTT. Amino acids: CASSLGGRGSGEPQHF.

The V and J genes are TRBV4-1 and TRBJ1-1, with 8 bases identical to TRBD1. Germline lookup yields CDR1 MGHRA and CDR2 YSYEKL. With 3 bases clipped from V and 0 bases from J, the junction kept 3 bases outside the gene matches. The CDR3 length is 15 residues. The CDR3 spells CASSHRTGLNTEAFF. As DNA, the CDR3 is TGCGCCAGCAGCCACAGGACAGGGCTGAACACTGAAGCTTTCTTT.